Following are 5 T cell receptor beta chains from one sample sequenced in a study of CD8 T cells in ankylosing spondylitis. TCRdb reanalysed the 5' RACE reads using MiXCR and keeps one entry per CDR3 protein. The sample carries more than 250,000 distinct CDR3 sequences, around 10% recorded once. The material sequenced was blood, either unsorted or a sorted T cell fraction (not recorded which). The receptors come from a female donor with ankylosing spondylitis or in good health (not recorded which).

Of note for this clonotype: This likely comes from a read error, as the CDR3 has no conserved phenylalanine or tryptophan at its end. This chain uses TRBV12-3 or TRBV12-4 with TRBJ1-1; D is unresolved. This CDR3 has 12 amino acids. CDR3 nucleotide sequence: TGCGCCAGCAGTTTATGGGCCACTGAAGCTTTCCTT. It is translated as CASSLWATEAFL.

This clonotype was recorded many times. The chain carries TRBV29-1 and TRBJ2-2; TRBD1 matches 9 bases. This CDR3 is 15 amino acids long. V lost 7 bases and J lost 6; bases outside the gene matches: 12. Germline CDR1 is SQVTM and CDR2 is ANQGSEA. CDR3 residues: CSGGVGQGVSGELFF. The CDR3 bases are TGCAGCGGAGGCGTGGGACAGGGAGTGTCCGGGGAGCTGTTTTTT.

This clonotype came up many times. The chain links TRBV18 to TRBJ1-2, with D tentatively TRBD1 (5 bases). The CDR3 sequence is 12 residues long. In germline, CDR1 is KGHSH, CDR2 LQKENI. The V end was cut by 3 bases, the J end by 7 bases, with 9 bases between. The CDR3 loop reads CASSPLGGGYTF. The DNA of the CDR3 is TGTGCCAGCTCACCTCTGGGGGGTGGCTACACCTTC.

The V and J genes are TRBV20-1 and TRBJ1-2, with a weak D call TRBD1 (6 bases). Germline values: CDR1 DFQATT, CDR2 SNEGSKA (reference sequence). Trimming pared 4 bases from V and 6 bases from J, leaving 24 bases between. The CDR3 is 16 amino acids. The CDR3 DNA reads as TGCAGTGCTACGAATAGACAGGCGACTTTTGGGGATGGCTACACCTTC. This codes for CSATNRQATFGDGYTF.

The CDR3 region has the DNA TGTGCCAGCAGCCGTGTCGGTTATGAAAAACTGTTTTTT. Translated: CASSRVGYEKLFF. This rearrangement joins TRBV14 to TRBJ1-4; D is unclear. V shed 4 bases and J shed 6 bases, with 9 bases lying between them. Germline V lookup: CDR1 SGHDN, CDR2 FVKESK. This CDR3 contains 13 residues.